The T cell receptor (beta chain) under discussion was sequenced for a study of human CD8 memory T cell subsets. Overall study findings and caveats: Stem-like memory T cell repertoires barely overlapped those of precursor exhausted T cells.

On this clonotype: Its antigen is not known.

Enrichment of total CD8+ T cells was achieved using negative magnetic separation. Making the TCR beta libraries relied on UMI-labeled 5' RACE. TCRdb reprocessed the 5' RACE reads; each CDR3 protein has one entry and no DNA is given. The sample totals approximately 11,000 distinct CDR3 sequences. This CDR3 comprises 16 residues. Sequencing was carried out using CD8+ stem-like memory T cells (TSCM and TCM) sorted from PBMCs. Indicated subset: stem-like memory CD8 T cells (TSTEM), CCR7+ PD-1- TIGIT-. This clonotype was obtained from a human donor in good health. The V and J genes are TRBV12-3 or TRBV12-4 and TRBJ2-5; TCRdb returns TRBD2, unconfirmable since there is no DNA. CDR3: CASSLPTSGIQETQYF.